The sequence of this TCR beta chain was determined in a study of memory CD4+ T cells and cytomegalovirus serostatus. Study-level findings and limits: 67 of 164 known CMV-associated TCRbeta sequences appeared in CD4+ memory. Suggested: most of the CMV-linked TCR signature lies in CD4+ memory cells.

Data came from immunoSEQ multiplex PCR; TCRdb stores just in-frame clones and leaves some out. The data contain 70,000 to 95,000 clones, approximately 80% of them seen just once; the ten biggest clones take up around 0.8%. The sort gate was single viable CD3+CD4+CD8-CD45RO+ cells for memory CD4+ T cells. About this clone: What it recognizes is unknown.

CDR1 and CDR2 from the germline V gene are SGHVS and FQNEAQ. CDR3 length: 17 amino acids. Deletions cut 0 bases from V and 4 bases from J, with 16 bases between. The receptor was derived from an adult in good health and CMV-seronegative. V gene TRBV7-8 combines with J gene TRBJ1-3; D is perhaps TRBD1 (5 bases). Sequencing input: memory CD4+ T cells from blood. The CDR3 DNA reads TGTGCCAGCAGCTTAGCGGGACTTCGTCGGGGAGGAAACACCATATATTTT. Translation: CASSLAGLRRGGNTIYF.